This T cell receptor beta chain was sequenced in a study of shared clonotypes between healthy human individuals. TCRdb's table, derived via immunoSEQ multiplex PCR, lists solely in-frame clones and lacks some. The repertoire holds some 2.3 million clones, with approximately 95% as singletons. The receptor was isolated from a young man in good health. Some clones in this sample may be carry-over from other donors' samples. Sequencing was performed on naive CD4+ T cells from PBMCs. The subset here: CD45RA+ positively selected.

CDR3 protein: CASNPSGRGYQETQYF. The CDR3 coding sequence is TGTGCCAGCAACCCTAGCGGCAGAGGGTACCAAGAGACCCAGTACTTC. The chain uses TRBV7-9 and TRBJ2-5, with 7 bases fitting TRBD2. CDR1 and CDR2 from the germline V gene are SEHNR and FQNEAQ (reference sequence). J was trimmed by 0 bases and V by 7 bases; bases with no gene match: 11. The CDR3 has 16 residues.